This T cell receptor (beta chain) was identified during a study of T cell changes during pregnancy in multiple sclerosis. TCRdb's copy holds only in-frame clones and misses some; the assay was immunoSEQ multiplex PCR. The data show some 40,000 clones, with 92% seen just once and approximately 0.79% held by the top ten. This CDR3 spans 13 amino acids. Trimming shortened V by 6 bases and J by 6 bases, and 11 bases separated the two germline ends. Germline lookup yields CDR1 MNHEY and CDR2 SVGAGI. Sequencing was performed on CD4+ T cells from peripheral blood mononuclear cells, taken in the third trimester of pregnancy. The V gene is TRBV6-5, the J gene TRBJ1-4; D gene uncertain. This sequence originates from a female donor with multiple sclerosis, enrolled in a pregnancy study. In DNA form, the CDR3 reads TGTGCCAGCAGGGAGGCAGGTTATGAAAAACTGTTTTTT. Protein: CASREAGYEKLFF.